Shown below are 23 T cell receptor beta chains from a single sample sequenced in a study of post-analysis software for immune sequencing data. The study, taken as a whole, reports: Patients showed TRBV5-6, TRBV5-1 and TRBV20-1 among five TRBV segments more frequent than in controls.

Researchers reported that TCR beta cDNA libraries carried unique molecular identifiers. TCRdb re-derived calls from the PCR reads in MiXCR, one entry per CDR3 protein. The table records 750,000 to 950,000 distinct CDR3 sequences, under 70% of them present only once. For these TCRs, the target antigens are not known. Material for sequencing was blood. The receptors shown here come from a girl aged 5-17 years with multiple sclerosis.

This clonotype was counted between two and nine times. The rearrangement links TRBV4-1 to TRBJ2-7; no definite D call. Germline V gives CDR1 MGHRA, CDR2 YSYEKL. This CDR3 has 12 amino acids. The V gene lost 0 bases and the J gene lost 9 bases, with 9 bases spanning the gap. CDR3 DNA sequence: TGCGCCAGCAGCCAAGATGTCCAGTTGCAGTACTTC. As protein: CASSQDVQLQYF.

The chain carries TRBV10-3 and TRBJ2-7; TRBD1 matches at 10 bases. The V and J ends lost 9 bases and 3 bases, in that order; junction bases with no gene match: 5. The CDR3 is 13 residues long. In germline, CDR1 is ENHRY, CDR2 SYGVKD. CDR3 region: CAISGTGDYEQYF. The CDR3 DNA is TGTGCCATTTCCGGGACAGGGGACTACGAGCAGTACTTC.

This clonotype was detected a few times. A junction end diverges from the germline sequence, so it may reflect a read error. The J gene is TRBJ1-2, the V gene TRBV12-3 or TRBV12-4; no clear D. The CDR3 totals 16 residues. CDR3 sequence: CTSSRTIAAANYGYTF. CDR3 coding DNA: TGTACCAGCAGTCGAACGATCGCAGCCGCTAACTATGGCTACACCTTC.

As concerns this clonotype: At one end the junction does not follow the germline gene, possibly because of a read error. The rearrangement joins TRBV7-9 to TRBJ1-1; tentative D call: TRBD1 (6 bases). Germline V gene data show CDR1 as SEHNR and CDR2 as FQNEAQ (reference sequence). CDR3 length: 14 residues. In DNA, the CDR3 is TGTGCCGGCAGCTTAGGGGGAGGGAGTACTGAAGCTTTCTTT. Translation gives CAGSLGGGSTEAFF.

V gene TRBV10-3 combines with J gene TRBJ2-1; 9 nucleotides agree with TRBD2. This CDR3 has 15 residues. CDR1 ENHRY and CDR2 SYGVKD come from the germline V gene. Germline trimming cut 2 bases from V and 3 bases from J; bases unmatched to any gene: 2. Here the CDR3 reads CAISELSGSYNEQFF. The CDR3 DNA reads as TGTGCCATCAGTGAGCTTAGCGGGAGCTACAATGAGCAGTTCTTC.

This clonotype has more than one count but fewer than ten. The chain combines TRBV12-3 or TRBV12-4 with TRBJ2-3; no clear D gene. The CDR3 runs to 14 residues. V lost 7 bases and J lost 8, with 19 bases in between. The CDR3 DNA reads TGTGCCAGCAAGACTGGACCCGGAGTTGGTACGCAGTATTTT. Protein sequence: CASKTGPGVGTQYF.

This clonotype was counted a single time. The chain is built from TRBV29-1 and TRBJ2-3; no definite D call. The germline V gene encodes CDR1 SQVTM and CDR2 ANQGSEA. V was clipped by 0 bases and J by 8 bases, with 6 bases between them. This CDR3 is 11 amino acids long. CDR3 loop: CSVEEVATQYF. The CDR3 DNA follows: TGCAGCGTTGAAGAGGTCGCTACGCAGTATTTT.

The chain joins TRBV11-1 to TRBJ2-1; 12 nucleotides align to TRBD2. The CDR3 has 19 residues. V lost 4 bases, J lost 0 bases, and 10 bases stayed unmatched. Germline-derived CDR1 and CDR2 are SGHAT and FQDESV (reference sequence). CDR3 bases: TGTGCCAGCAGCTCGGTCGGACTAGCGGGGCCGAGCTCCTACAATGAGCAGTTCTTC. Amino acids: CASSSVGLAGPSSYNEQFF.

The genes are TRBV29-1 and TRBJ2-7; TRBD2 might be the D (6 bases). Trimming removed 3 bases at V and 2 bases at J, with 8 bases between. The CDR3 has 12 residues. Germline V CDR1 and CDR2: SQVTM, ANQGSEA. The CDR3 DNA reads TGCAGCGTTGAGGGGACTCCCTACGAGCAGTACTTC. Residues: CSVEGTPYEQYF.

The rearrangement joins TRBV7-2 to TRBJ2-4; 11 bases are shared with TRBD2. CDR3 length: 18 residues. Per germline, CDR1 SGHTA and CDR2 FQGNSA. Trimming removed 5 bases from V and 5 bases from J; junction bases left unmatched: 14. For the CDR3, the DNA is TGTGCCAGCAGCAAAACTAGCGGGAGAGGCCCGGGGGAAAACATTCAGTACTTC. The encoded protein is CASSKTSGRGPGENIQYF.

This chain links TRBV5-1 with TRBJ2-5; D is possibly TRBD2 (5 bases). TRBJ2-7 explains the end of the DNA better; the J call may be wrong. Germline V CDR1 and CDR2: SGHRS, YFSETQ. The CDR3 is made up of 15 amino acids. CDR3 residues: CASSLEEGVSYEQYF. CDR3 coding DNA: TGCGCCAGCAGCTTGGAAGAGGGAGTATCCTACGAGCAGTACTTC.

This chain connects TRBV5-1 to TRBJ2-1; D is tentatively TRBD1 or TRBD2 (5 bases each). V was pared by 4 bases and J by 9 bases, with 14 bases between. The CDR3 contains 13 residues. Germline assignment: CDR1 SGHRS and CDR2 YFSETQ. The CDR3 sequence: CASSGGVDGEQFF. In DNA, the CDR3 is TGCGCCAGCAGCGGGGGAGTAGACGGTGAGCAGTTCTTC.

This chain uses TRBV20-1 with TRBJ2-1, with 9 bases aligning to TRBD1. Germline CDR1 reads DFQATT; CDR2 reads SNEGSKA (reference sequence). The CDR3 length is 12 residues. V trimming: 7 bases; J trimming: 8 bases; junction bases outside the gene matches: 6. DNA of the CDR3: TGCAGTGGGGGACAGGGTTCGTATGAGCAGTTCTTC. This gives the protein CSGGQGSYEQFF.

This clonotype showed up just once. This chain joins TRBV29-1 and TRBJ2-1; TRBD2 aligns across 9 bases. The CDR3 covers 16 residues. The ends lost 4 bases at V and 0 bases at J; junction bases unmatched: 7. In germline, CDR1 is SQVTM, CDR2 ANQGSEA. CDR3 nucleotides: TGCAGCGTTGGGGGACTAGCCGGGTTCTCCTACAATGAGCAGTTCTTC. Translating gives CSVGGLAGFSYNEQFF.

The V and J genes are TRBV10-3 and TRBJ1-6; a possible D gene is TRBD1 (6 bases). The CDR3 sequence is 15 residues long. V was clipped by 6 bases and J by 6 bases, with 15 bases between them. Germline V gene data show CDR1 as ENHRY and CDR2 as SYGVKD. The CDR3 DNA sequence: TGTGCCATCAGAAGTGGTGAGACAGGTAATTCACCCCTCCACTTT. It encodes CAIRSGETGNSPLHF.

The chain is built from TRBV12-3 or TRBV12-4 and TRBJ1-4; 9 bases map to TRBD1. The V gene end was trimmed by 11 bases and the J gene end by 4 bases; junction bases not matched to a gene: 5. CDR3 size: 13 residues. The CDR3 region is CAGRQGGNEKLFF. The CDR3 nucleotides read TGTGCCGGCCGACAGGGGGGTAATGAAAAACTGTTTTTT.

This clonotype was counted a few times. The rearrangement joins TRBV4-2 to TRBJ2-1; D is uncertain. The CDR3 loop spans 18 amino acids. Trimming took 1 base from V and 0 from J, leaving 16 bases between them. Germline V gene data show CDR1 as LGHNA and CDR2 as YNFKEQ. The CDR3 protein is CASSQALGVHSSYNEQFF. In DNA form, the CDR3 reads TGTGCCAGCAGCCAAGCATTGGGCGTCCACAGCTCCTACAATGAGCAGTTCTTC.

This rearrangement joins TRBV7-2 to TRBJ1-1; D is undetermined. V lost 2 bases, J lost 0 bases, and 10 bases lay in between. This CDR3 contains 15 residues. CDR1 is SGHTA, CDR2 FQGNSA, per germline. CDR3 region: CASSLYAQMNTEAFF. In nucleotides, the CDR3 is TGTGCCAGCAGCTTATATGCCCAGATGAACACTGAAGCTTTCTTT.

The chain joins TRBV11-1 to TRBJ2-3, with 10 bases identical to TRBD1. Germline V gene lookup returns CDR1 SGHAT and CDR2 FQDESV (reference sequence). V dropped 4 bases and J dropped 5; count of bases not matched to a gene: 12. The CDR3 is made up of 17 amino acids. CDR3 nucleotide sequence: TGTGCCAGCAGCTCCCTACCCGGGACAGGGGCTGTAGATACGCAGTATTTT. Amino acids: CASSSLPGTGAVDTQYF.

The J gene is TRBJ1-1, the V gene TRBV9; D ambiguous. Germline CDR1 SGDLS, CDR2 YYNGEE. Trimming left V 0 bases short and J 1 base short, with 19 bases between. The CDR3 covers 18 residues. CDR3 sequence reads: CASSVGQTFRPTNTEAFF. CDR3 nucleotide sequence: TGTGCCAGCAGCGTAGGGCAGACCTTCCGACCCACGAACACTGAAGCTTTCTTT.

This clonotype was observed a few times. This chain links TRBV20-1 with TRBJ2-5; the match to TRBD2 covers 10 bases. The end of the DNA is better explained by TRBJ2-7, so the J call may be wrong. The CDR3 totals 15 residues. The germline gives CDR1 DFQATT, CDR2 SNEGSKA (reference sequence). The CDR3 is CSARDATSGTYEQYF. The CDR3 nucleotides read TGCAGTGCTAGAGATGCAACTAGCGGGACCTACGAGCAGTACTTC.

The sample holds a few counts of this clonotype. The V and J genes are TRBV25-1 and TRBJ2-3; no clear D. The germline CDR1 and CDR2 sequences are MGHDK and SYGVNS. V was shortened by 5 bases and J by 0 bases, with 12 bases between the two germline ends. CDR3 length: 15 amino acids. The CDR3 coding sequence is TGTGCCAGCAGTCTCTCAAGGGCCAGCACAGATACGCAGTATTTT. Its protein product is CASSLSRASTDTQYF.

This clonotype was counted between two and nine times. V gene TRBV6-8 combines with J gene TRBJ2-6; D uncertain. The CDR3 loop spans 15 amino acids. Looked up from germline, CDR1 is MNHGY and CDR2 is SAAAGT. V was trimmed by 9 bases and J by 0 bases, leaving 12 bases between them. The CDR3 DNA reads TGTGCCAGATCGTGGCCGCGCTCTGGGGCCAACGTCCTGACTTTC. The encoded protein is CARSWPRSGANVLTF.